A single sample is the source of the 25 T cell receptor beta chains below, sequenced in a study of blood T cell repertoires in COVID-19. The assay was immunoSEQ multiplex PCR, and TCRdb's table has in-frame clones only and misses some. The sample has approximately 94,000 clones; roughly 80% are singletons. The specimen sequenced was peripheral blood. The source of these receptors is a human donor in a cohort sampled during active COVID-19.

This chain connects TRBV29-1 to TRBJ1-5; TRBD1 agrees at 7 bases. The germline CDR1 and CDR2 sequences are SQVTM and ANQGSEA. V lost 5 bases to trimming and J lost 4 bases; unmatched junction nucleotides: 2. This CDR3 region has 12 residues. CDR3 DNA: TGCAGCGTTACAGGGGCGAATCAGCCCCAGCATTTT. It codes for CSVTGANQPQHF.

The CDR3, as DNA: TGTGCCAGCAGCCAAGGGGGGGGGAAATCTTACAATGAGCAGTTCTTC. Translating it yields CASSQGGGKSYNEQFF. The V call is TRBV3-1 (or the pseudogene TRBV3-2), the J call TRBJ2-1; 7 nucleotides match TRBD2. V lost 1 base to trimming and J lost 4 bases; unmatched junction nucleotides: 7. CDR1 LGHDT and CDR2 YNNKEL come from the germline V gene (reference sequence). This CDR3 has 16 amino acids.

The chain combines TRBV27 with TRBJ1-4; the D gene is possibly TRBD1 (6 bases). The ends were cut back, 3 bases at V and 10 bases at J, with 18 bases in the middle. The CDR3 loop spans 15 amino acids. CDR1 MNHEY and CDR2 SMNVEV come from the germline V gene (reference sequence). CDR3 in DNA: TGTGCCAGCAGTTTTACCCAACAGGGTGGGACAAAACTGTTTTTT. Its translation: CASSFTQQGGTKLFF.

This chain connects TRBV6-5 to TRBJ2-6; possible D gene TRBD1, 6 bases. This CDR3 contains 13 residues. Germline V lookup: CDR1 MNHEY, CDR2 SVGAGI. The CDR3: CAVHRAGANVLTF. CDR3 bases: TGTGCGGTACACAGGGCTGGGGCCAACGTCCTGACTTTC.

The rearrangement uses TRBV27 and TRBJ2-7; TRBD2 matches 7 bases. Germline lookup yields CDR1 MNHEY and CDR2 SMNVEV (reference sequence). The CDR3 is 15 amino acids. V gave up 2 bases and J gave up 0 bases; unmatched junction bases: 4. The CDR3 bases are TGTGCCAGCAGTTTAGGTTCGGGGGGCTCCTACGAGCAGTACTTC. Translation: CASSLGSGGSYEQYF.

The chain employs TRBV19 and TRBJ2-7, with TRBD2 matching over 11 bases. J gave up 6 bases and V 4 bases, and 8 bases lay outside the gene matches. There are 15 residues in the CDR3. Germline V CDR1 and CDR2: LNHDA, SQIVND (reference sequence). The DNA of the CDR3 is TGTGCCAGTAGTAACCTAGCGGGAGGACCTGCCGAGCAGTACTTC. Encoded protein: CASSNLAGGPAEQYF.

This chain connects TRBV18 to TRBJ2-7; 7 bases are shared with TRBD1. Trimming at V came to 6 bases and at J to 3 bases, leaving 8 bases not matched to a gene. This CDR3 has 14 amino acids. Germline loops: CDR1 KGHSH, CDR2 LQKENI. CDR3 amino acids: CASSQKGQNYEQYF. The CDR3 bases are TGTGCCAGCTCGCAAAAGGGACAGAACTACGAGCAGTACTTC.

The CDR3 DNA follows: TGTGCCAGCAGCTCCGGACAGCTCCTGAACACCGGGGAGCTGTTTTTT. It translates to CASSSGQLLNTGELFF. The chain employs TRBV5-6 and TRBJ2-2, with D possibly matching TRBD1 (6 bases). CDR1 SGHDT and CDR2 YYEEEE come from the germline V gene. CDR3 length: 16 residues. V was shortened by 3 bases and J by 1 base, with 13 bases between the two germline ends.

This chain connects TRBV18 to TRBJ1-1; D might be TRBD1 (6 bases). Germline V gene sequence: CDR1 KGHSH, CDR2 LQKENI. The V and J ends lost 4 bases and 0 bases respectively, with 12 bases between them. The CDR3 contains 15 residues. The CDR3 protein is CASSLSGTMNTEAFF. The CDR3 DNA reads TGTGCCAGCTCACTCTCCGGGACAATGAACACTGAAGCTTTCTTT.

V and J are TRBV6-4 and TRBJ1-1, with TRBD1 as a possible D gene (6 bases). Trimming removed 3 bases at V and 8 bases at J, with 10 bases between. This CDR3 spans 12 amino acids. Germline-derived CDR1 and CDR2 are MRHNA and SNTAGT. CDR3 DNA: TGTGCCAGCAGTGATGGAGACAGGGAAGCTTTCTTT. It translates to CASSDGDREAFF.

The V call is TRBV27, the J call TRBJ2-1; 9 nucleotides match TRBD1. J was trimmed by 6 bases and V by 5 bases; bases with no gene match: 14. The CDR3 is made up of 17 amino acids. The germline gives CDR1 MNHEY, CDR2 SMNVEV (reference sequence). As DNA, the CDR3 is TGTGCCAGCAGTCTGGGACAGGGAACCCGAAGGGTCAATGAGCAGTTCTTC. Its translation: CASSLGQGTRRVNEQFF.

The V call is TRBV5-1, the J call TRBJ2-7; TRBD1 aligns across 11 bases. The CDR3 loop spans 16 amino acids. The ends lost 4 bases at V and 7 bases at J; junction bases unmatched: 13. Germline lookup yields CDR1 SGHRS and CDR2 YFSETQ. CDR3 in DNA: TGCGCCAGCAGCCGGGGGACAGGGGGGATCGCGCGGGAGCAGTACTTC. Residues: CASSRGTGGIAREQYF.

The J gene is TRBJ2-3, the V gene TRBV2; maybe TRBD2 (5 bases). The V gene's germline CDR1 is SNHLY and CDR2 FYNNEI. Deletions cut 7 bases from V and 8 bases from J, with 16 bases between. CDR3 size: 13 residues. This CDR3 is CASKAEPGGTQYF. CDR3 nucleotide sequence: TGTGCCAGCAAAGCGGAGCCCGGCGGTACGCAGTATTTT.

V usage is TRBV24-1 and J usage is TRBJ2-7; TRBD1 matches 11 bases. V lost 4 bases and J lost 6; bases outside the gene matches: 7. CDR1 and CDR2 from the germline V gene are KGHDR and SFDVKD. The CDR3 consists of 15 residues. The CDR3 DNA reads TGTGCCACCAGTGACCGTGGGACAGGGGGGAGCGAGCAGTACTTC. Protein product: CATSDRGTGGSEQYF.

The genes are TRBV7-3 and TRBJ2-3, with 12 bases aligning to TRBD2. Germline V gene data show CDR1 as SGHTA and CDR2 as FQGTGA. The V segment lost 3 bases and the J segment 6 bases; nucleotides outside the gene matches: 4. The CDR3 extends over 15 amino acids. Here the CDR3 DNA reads TGTGCCAGCAGCTTCTCTAGCGGGGGGGCTGATACGCAGTATTTT. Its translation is CASSFSSGGADTQYF. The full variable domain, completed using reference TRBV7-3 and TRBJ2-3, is GAGVSQTPSNKVTEKGKYVELRCDPISGHTALYWYRQSLGQGPEFLIYFQGTGAADDSGLPNDRFFAVRPEGSVSTLKIQRTERGDSAVYLCASSFSSGGADTQYFGPGTRLTVL.

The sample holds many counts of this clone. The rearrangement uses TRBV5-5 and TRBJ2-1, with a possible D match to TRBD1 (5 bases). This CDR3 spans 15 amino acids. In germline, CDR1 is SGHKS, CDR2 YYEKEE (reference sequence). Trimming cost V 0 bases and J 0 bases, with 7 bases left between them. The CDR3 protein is CASSLGQSSYNEQFF. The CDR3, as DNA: TGTGCCAGCAGCTTGGGACAGAGCTCCTACAATGAGCAGTTCTTC.

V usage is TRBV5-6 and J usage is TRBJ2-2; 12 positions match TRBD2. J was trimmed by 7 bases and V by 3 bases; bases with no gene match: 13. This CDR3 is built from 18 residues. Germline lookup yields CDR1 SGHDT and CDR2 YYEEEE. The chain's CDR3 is CASSWTTTSGGADGELFF. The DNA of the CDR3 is TGTGCCAGCAGCTGGACCACGACTAGCGGGGGAGCTGACGGGGAGCTGTTTTTT. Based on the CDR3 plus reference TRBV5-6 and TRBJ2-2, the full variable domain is DAGVTQSPTHLIKTRGQQVTLRCSPKSGHDTVSWYQQALGQGPQFIFQYYEEEERQRGNFPDRFSGHQFPNYSSELNVNALLLGDSALYLCASSWTTTSGGADGELFFGEGSRLTVL.

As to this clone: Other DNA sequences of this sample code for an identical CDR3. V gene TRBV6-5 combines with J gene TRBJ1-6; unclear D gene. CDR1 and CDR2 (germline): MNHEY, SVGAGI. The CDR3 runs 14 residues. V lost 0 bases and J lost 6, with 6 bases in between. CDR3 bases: TGTGCCAGCAGTTACTCTAGCTTTAATTCACCCCTCCACTTT. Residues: CASSYSSFNSPLHF.

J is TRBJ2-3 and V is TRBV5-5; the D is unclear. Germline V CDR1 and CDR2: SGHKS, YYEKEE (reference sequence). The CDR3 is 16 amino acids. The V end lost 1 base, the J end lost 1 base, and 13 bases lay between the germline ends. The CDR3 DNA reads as TGTGCCAGCAGCTTGATGCCTTCTCAGGGCACAGATACGCAGTATTTT. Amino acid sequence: CASSLMPSQGTDTQYF.

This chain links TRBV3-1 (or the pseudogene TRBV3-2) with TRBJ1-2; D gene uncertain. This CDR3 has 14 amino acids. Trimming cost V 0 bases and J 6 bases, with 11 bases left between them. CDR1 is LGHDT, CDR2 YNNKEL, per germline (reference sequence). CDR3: CASSQESGMHGYTF. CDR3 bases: TGTGCCAGCAGCCAAGAATCAGGTATGCATGGCTACACCTTC.

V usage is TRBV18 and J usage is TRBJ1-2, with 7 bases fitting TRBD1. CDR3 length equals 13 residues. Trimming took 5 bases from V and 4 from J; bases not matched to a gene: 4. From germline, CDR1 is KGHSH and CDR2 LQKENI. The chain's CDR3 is CASSEDRLYGYTF. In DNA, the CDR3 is TGTGCCAGCTCAGAGGACAGGCTCTATGGCTACACCTTC.

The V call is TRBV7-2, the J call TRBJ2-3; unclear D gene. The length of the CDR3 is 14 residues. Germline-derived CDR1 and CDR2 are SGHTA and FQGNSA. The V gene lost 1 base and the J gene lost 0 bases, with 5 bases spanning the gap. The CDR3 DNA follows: TGTGCCAGCAGCTTAGGTCCTAGCACAGATACGCAGTATTTT. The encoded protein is CASSLGPSTDTQYF.

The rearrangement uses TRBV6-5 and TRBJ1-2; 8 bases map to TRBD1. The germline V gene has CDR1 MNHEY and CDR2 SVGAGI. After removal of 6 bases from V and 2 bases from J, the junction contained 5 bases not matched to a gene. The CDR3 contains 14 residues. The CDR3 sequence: CASSPDRENYGYTF. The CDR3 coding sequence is TGTGCCAGCAGCCCGGACAGGGAAAACTATGGCTACACCTTC.

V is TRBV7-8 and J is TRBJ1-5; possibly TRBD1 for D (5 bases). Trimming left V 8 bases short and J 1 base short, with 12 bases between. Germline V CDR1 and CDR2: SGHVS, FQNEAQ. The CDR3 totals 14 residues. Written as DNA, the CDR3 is TGTGCCAGCTGCGGGACGGCGAGCAATCAGCCCCAGCATTTT. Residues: CASCGTASNQPQHF.

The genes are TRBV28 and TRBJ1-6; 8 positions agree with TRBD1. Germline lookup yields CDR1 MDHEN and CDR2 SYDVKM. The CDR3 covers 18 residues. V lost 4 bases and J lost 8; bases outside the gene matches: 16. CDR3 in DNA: TGTGCCAGCAGTTCACTACTCAGGGGGCGCGGGAAGGATTCACCCCTCCACTTT. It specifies CASSSLLRGRGKDSPLHF.